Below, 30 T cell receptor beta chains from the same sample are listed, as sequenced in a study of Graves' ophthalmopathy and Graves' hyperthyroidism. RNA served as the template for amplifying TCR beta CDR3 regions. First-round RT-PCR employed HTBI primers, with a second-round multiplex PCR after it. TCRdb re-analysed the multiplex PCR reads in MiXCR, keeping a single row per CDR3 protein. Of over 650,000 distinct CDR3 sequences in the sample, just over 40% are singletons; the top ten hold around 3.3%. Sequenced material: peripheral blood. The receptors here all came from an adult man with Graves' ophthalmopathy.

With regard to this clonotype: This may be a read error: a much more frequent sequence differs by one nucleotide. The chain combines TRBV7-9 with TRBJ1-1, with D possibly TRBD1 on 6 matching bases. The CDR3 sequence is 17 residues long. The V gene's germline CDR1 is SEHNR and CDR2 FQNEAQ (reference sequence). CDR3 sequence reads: CASSHRGGGRVNTETFF. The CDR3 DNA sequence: TGTGCCAGCAGCCATCGAGGAGGGGGGCGAGTGAACACTGAAACTTTCTTT.

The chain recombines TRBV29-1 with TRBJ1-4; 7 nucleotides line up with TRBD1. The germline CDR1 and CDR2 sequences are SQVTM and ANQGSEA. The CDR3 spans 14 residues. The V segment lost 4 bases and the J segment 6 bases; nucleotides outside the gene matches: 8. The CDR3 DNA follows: TGCAGCGTTGGGTGGGACAGCCCCTATGAAAAACTGTTTTTT. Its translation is CSVGWDSPYEKLFF.

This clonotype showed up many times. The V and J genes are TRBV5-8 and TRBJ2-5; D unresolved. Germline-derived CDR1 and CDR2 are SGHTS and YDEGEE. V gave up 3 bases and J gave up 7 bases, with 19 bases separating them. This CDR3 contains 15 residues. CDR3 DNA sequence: TGTGCCAGCAGCTCCCCCGCAGGCCCGTCAGGGACCCAGTACTTC. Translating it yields CASSSPAGPSGTQYF.

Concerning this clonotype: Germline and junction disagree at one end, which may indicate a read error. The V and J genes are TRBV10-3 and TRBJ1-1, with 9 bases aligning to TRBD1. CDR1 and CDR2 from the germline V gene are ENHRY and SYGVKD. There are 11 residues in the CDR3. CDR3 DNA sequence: TGTGCCATCAAGAGGACAGGGGCGGAGGTCTTT. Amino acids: CAIKRTGAEVF.

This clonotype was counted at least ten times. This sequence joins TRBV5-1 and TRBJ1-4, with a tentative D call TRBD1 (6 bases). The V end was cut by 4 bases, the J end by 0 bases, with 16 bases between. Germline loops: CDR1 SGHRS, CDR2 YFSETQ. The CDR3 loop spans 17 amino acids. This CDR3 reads CASSLLADSPTNEKLFF. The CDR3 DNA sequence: TGCGCCAGCAGCCTACTCGCGGACAGCCCAACTAATGAAAAACTGTTTTTT.

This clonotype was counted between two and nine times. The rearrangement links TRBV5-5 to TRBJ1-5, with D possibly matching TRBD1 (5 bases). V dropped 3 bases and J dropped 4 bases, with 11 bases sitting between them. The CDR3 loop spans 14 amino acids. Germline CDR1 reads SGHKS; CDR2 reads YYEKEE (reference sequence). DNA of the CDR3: TGTGCCAGCAGCTGGGGGATGGGAAATCAGCCCCAGCATTTT. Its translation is CASSWGMGNQPQHF.

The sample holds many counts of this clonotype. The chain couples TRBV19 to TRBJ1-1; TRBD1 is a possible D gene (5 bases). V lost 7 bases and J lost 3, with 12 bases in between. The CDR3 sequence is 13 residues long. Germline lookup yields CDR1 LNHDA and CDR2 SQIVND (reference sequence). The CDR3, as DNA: TGTGCCAGTACCGGGACTCTTGACACTGAAGCTTTCTTT. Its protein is CASTGTLDTEAFF. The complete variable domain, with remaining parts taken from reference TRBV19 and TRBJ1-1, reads DGGITQSPKYLFRKEGQNVTLSCEQNLNHDAMYWYRQDPGQGLRLIYYSQIVNDFQKGDIAEGYSVSREKKESFPLTVTSAQKNPTAFYLCASTGTLDTEAFFGQGTRLTVV.

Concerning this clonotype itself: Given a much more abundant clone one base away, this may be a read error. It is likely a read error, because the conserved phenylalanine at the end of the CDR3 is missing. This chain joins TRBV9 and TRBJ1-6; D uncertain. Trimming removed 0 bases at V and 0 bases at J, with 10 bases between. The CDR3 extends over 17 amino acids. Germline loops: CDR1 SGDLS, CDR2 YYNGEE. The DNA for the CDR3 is TGTGCCAGCAGCGTAGCCAGCGCGAGCTCCTATAATTCACCCCTCCACCTT. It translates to CASSVASASSYNSPLHL.

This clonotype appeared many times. Here the CDR3 DNA reads TGTGCCAGTAGCGCCCTTGCCTATGGTTCACCCCTCCACTTT. Translated, it gives CASSALAYGSPLHF. The rearrangement links TRBV19 to TRBJ1-6, with no clear D. Per the germline V gene, CDR1 is LNHDA and CDR2 is SQIVND (reference sequence). The CDR3 covers 14 residues. Deletions cut 6 bases from V and 9 bases from J, with 15 bases between.

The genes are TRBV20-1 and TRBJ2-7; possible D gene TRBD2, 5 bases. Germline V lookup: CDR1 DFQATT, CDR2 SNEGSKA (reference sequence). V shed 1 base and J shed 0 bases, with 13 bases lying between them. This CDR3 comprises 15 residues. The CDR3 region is CSARGGDGRSYEQYF. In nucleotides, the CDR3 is TGCAGTGCTAGAGGGGGAGATGGGCGCTCCTACGAGCAGTACTTC.

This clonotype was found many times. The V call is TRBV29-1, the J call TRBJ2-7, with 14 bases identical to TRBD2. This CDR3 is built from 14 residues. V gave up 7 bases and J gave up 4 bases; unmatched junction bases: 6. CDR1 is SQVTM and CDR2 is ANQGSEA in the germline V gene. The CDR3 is CSAVRTSGGYEQYF. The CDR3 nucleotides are TGCAGCGCCGTCAGGACTAGCGGGGGGTACGAGCAGTACTTC.

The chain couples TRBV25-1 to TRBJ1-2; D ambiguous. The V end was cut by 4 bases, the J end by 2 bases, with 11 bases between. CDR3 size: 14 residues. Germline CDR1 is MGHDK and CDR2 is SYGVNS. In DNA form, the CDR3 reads TGTGCCAGCAGTGCTACGGCACCAAACTATGGCTACACCTTC. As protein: CASSATAPNYGYTF.

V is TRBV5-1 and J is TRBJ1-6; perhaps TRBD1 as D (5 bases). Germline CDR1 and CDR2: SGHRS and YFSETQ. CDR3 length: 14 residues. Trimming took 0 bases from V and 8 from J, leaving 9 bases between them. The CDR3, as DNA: TGCGCCAGCAGCTTGGGCAGGGAGGATTCACCCCTCCACTTT. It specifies CASSLGREDSPLHF.

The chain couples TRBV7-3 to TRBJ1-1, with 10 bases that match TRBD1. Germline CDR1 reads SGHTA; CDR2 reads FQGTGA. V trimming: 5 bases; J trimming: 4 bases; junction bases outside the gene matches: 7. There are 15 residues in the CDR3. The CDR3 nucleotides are TGTGCCAGCAGCCGGGACAGGGGAAGGGGCACTGAAGCTTTCTTT. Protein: CASSRDRGRGTEAFF.

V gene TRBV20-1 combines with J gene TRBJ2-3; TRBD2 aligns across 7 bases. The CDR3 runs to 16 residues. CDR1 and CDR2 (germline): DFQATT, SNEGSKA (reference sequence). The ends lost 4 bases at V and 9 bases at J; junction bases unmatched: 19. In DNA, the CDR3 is TGCAGTGCTACACCCCGGGACTACTCGTCTCCCGGAACGCAGTATTTT. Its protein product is CSATPRDYSSPGTQYF.

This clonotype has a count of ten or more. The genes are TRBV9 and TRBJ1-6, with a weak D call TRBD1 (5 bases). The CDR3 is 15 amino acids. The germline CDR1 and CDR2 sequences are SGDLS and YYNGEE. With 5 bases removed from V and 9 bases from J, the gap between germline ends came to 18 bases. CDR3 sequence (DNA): TGTGCCAGCAGTGAAGCCATGGGGACGGGTTCACCCCTCCACTTT. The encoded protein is CASSEAMGTGSPLHF.

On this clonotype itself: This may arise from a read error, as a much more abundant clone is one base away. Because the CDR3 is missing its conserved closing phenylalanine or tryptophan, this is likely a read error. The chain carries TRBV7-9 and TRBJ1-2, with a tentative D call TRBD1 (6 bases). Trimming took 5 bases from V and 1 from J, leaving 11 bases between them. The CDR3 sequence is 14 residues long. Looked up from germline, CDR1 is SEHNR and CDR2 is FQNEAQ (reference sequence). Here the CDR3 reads CASSVDSFNYGYTL. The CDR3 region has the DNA TGTGCCAGCAGCGTGGACAGCTTTAACTATGGCTACACCCTC.

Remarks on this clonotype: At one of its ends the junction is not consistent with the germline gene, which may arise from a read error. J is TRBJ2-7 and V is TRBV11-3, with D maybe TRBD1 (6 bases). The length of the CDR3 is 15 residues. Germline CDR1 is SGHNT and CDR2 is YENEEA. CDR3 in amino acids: CASSLDFHRVYERYF. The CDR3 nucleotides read TGTGCCAGCAGCTTAGATTTCCACAGGGTTTACGAGCGGTACTTC.

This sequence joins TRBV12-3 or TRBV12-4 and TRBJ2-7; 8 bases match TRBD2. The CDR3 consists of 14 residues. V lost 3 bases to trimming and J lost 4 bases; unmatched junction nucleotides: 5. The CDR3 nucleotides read TGTGCCAGCAGTTTTCGGGCTAGCGGGTACGAGCAGTACTTC. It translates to CASSFRASGYEQYF.

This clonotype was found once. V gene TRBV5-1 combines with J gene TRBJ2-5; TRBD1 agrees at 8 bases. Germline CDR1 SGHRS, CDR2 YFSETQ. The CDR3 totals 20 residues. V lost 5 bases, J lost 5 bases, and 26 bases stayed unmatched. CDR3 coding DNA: TGCGCCAGCAGGCAGCTTTGGGACAGGCACTCGAGTAGCCTTTCGGAGACCCAGTACTTC. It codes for CASRQLWDRHSSSLSETQYF.

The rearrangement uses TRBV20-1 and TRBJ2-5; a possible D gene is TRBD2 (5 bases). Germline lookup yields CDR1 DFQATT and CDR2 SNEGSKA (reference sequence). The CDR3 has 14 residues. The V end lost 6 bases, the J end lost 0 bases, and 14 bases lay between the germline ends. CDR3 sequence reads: CSAPRGSDQETQYF. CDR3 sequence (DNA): TGCAGTGCCCCCCGGGGATCGGACCAAGAGACCCAGTACTTC.

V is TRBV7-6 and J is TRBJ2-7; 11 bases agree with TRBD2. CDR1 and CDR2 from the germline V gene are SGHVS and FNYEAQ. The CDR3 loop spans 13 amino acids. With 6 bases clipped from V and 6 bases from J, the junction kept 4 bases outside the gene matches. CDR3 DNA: TGTGCCAGCAGTGAACTAGCGGGGGCCGAGCAGTACTTC. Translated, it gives CASSELAGAEQYF.

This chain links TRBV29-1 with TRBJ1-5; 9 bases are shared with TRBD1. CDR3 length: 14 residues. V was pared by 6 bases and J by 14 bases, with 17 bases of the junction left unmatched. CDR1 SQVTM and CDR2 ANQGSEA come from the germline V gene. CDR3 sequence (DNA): TGCAGCGTCGATGGGGACAGGGATAATACCTACGAGCATTTT. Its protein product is CSVDGDRDNTYEHF.

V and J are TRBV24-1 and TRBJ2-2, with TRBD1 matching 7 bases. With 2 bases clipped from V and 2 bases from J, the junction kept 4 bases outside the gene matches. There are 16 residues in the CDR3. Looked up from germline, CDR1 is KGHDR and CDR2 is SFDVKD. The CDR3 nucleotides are TGTGCCACCAGTGATTACGGGACAGACAACACCGGGGAGCTGTTTTTT. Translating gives CATSDYGTDNTGELFF.

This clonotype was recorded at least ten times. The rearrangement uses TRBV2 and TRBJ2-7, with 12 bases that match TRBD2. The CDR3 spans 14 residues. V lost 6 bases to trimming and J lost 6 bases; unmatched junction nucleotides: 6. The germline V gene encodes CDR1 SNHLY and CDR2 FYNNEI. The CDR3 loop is CASSETSGSPEQYF. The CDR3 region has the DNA TGTGCCAGCAGCGAGACTAGCGGGAGTCCCGAGCAGTACTTC.

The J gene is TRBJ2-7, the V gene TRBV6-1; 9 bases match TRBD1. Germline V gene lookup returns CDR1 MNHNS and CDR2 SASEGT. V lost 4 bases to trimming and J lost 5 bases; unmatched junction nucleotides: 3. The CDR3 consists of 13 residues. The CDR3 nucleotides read TGTGCCAGCAGTGCACAGGGGGCCGACGAGCAGTACTTC. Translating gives CASSAQGADEQYF.

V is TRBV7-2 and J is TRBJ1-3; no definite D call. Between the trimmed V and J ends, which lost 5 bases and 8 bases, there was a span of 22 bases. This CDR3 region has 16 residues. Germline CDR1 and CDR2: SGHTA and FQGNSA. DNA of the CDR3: TGTGCCAGCAGCGACACAGCTTTCGGCTATGGCTACACCATATATTTT. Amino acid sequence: CASSDTAFGYGYTIYF.

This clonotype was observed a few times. CDR3 sequence reads: CASSQVDEWNEQYF. The DNA of the CDR3 is TGTGCCAGCAGCCAAGTGGATGAATGGAACGAGCAGTACTTC. J is TRBJ2-7 and V is TRBV14; D remains ambiguous. CDR3 length equals 14 residues. Per germline, CDR1 SGHDN and CDR2 FVKESK. The ends were cut back, 1 base at V and 5 bases at J, with 12 bases in the middle.

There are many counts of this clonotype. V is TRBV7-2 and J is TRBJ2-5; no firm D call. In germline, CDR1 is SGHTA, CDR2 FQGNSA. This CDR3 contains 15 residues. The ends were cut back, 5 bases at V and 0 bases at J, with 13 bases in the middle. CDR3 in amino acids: CASSPRSHHQETQYF. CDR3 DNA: TGTGCCAGCAGCCCACGATCACACCACCAAGAGACCCAGTACTTC.

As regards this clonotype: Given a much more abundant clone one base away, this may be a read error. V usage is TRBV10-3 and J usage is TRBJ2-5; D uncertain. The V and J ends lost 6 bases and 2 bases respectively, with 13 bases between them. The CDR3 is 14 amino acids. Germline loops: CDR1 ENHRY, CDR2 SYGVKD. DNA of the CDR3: TGTGCCATCAGCTTGTACGTACCTCAAGAGACCCAGTACTTC. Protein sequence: CAISLYVPQETQYF.